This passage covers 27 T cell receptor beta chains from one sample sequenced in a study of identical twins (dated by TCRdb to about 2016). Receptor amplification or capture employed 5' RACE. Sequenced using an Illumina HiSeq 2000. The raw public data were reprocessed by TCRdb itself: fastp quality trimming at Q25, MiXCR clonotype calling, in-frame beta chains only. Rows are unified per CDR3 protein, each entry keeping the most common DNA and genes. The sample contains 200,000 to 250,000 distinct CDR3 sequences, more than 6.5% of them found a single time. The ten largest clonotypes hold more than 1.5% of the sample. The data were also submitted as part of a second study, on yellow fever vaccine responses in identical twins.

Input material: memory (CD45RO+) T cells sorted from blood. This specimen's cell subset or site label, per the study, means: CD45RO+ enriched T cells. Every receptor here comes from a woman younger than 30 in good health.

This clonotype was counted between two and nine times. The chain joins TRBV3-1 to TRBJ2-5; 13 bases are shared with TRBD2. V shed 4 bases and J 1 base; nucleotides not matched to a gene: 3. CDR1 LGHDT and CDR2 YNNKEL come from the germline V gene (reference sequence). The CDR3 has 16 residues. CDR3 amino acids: CASSLTSGGFQETQYF. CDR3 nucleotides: TGTGCCAGCAGCCTGACTAGCGGGGGGTTCCAAGAGACCCAGTACTTC.

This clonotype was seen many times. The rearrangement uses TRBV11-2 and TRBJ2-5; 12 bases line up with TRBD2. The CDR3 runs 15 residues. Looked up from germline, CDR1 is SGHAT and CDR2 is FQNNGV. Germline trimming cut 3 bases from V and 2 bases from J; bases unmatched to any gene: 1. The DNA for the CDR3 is TGTGCCAGCAGCTTCGGGACTAGCGGGCAAGAGACCCAGTACTTC. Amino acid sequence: CASSFGTSGQETQYF.

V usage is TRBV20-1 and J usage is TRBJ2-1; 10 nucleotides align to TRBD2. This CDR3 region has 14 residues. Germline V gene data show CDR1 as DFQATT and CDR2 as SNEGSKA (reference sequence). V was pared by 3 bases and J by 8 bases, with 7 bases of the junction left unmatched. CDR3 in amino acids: CSASSSGRAHEQFF. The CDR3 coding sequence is TGCAGTGCTAGTTCCAGCGGGAGGGCCCATGAGCAGTTCTTC.

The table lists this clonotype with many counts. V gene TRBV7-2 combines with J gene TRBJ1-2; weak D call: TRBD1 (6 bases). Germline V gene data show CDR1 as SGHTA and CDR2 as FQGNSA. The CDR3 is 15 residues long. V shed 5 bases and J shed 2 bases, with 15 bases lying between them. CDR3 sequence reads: CASSPGGQPNYGYTF. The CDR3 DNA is TGTGCCAGCAGCCCCGGTGGACAGCCGAACTATGGCTACACCTTC.

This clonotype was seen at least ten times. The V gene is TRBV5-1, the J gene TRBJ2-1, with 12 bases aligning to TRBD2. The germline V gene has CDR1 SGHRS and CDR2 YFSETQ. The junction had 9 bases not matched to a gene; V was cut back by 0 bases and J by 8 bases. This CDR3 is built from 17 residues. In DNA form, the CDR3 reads TGCGCCAGCAGCTTGGGGCTAGCGGGGGGGCATCTGGATGAGCAGTTCTTC. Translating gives CASSLGLAGGHLDEQFF.

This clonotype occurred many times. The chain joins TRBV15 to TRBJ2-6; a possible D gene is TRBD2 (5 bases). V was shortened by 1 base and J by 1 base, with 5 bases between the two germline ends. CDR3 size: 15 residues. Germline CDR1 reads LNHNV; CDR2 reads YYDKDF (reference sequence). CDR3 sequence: CATSRAGSGANVLTF. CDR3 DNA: TGTGCCACCAGCAGAGCGGGGTCTGGGGCCAACGTCCTGACTTTC.

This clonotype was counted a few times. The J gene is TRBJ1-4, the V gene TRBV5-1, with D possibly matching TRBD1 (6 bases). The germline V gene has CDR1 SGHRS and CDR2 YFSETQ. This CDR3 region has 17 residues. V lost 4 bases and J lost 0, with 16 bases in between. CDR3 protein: CASSQQGVRTTNEKLFF. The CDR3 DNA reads TGCGCCAGCAGCCAACAGGGAGTTAGGACAACTAATGAAAAACTGTTTTTT.

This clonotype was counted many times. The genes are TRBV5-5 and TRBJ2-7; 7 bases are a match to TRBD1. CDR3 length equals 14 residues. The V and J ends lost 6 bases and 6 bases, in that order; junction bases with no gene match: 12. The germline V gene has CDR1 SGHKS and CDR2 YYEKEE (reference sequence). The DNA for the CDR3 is TGTGCCAGCACCTACTATGACAGGGTTAGCGAGCAGTACTTC. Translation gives CASTYYDRVSEQYF.

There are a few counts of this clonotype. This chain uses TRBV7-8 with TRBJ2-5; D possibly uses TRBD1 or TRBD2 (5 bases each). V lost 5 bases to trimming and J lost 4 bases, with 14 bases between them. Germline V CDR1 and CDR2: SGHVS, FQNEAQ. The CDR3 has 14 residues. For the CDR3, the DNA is TGTGCCAGCAGCCCCGTTGGGGGAGTAGAGACCCAGTACTTC. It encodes CASSPVGGVETQYF.

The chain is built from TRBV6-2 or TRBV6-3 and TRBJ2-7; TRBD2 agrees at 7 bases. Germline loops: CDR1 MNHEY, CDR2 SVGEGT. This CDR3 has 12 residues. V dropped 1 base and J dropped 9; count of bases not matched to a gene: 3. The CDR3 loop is CASSYFGEGQYF. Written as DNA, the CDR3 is TGTGCCAGCAGTTACTTCGGGGAGGGGCAGTACTTC.

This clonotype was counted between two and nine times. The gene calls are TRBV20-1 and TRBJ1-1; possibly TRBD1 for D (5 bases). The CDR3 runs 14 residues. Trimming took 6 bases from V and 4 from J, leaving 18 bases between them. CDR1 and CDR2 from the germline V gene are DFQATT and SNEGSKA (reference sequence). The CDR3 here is CSARGPGMSTEAFF. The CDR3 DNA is TGCAGTGCAAGGGGCCCGGGGATGAGCACTGAAGCTTTCTTT.

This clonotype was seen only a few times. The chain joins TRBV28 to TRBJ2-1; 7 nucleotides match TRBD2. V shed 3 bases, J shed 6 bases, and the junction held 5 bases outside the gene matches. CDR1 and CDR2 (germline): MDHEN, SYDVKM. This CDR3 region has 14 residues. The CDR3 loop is CASSLIGGGNEQFF. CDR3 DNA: TGTGCCAGCAGTTTGATTGGCGGGGGCAATGAGCAGTTCTTC.

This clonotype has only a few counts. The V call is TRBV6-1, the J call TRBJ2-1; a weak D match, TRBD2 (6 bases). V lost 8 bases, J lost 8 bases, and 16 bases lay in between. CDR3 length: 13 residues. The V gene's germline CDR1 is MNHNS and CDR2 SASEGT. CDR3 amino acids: CASRRGVLDEQFF. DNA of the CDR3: TGTGCCAGCCGGCGGGGTGTGCTGGATGAGCAGTTCTTC.

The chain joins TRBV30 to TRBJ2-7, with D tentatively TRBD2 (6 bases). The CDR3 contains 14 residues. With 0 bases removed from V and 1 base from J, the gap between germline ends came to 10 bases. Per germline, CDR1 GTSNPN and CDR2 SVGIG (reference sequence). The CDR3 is CAWSVSGGSYEQYF. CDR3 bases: TGTGCCTGGAGTGTAAGTGGGGGGTCCTACGAGCAGTACTTC.

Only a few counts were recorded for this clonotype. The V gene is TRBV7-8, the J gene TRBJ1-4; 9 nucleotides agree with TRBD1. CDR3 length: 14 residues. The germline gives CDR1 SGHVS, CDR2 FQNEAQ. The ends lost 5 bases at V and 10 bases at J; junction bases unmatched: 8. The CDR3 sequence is CASSQTGGSGKLFF. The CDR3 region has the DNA TGTGCCAGCAGCCAAACAGGGGGCTCTGGAAAACTGTTTTTT.

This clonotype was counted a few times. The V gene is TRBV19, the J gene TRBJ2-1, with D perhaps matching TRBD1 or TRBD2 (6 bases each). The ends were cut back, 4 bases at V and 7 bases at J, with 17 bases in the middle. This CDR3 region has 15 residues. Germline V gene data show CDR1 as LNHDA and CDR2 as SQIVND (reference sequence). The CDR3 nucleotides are TGTGCCAGTAGTAGAGACCGGGGGCGGGTTAATGAGCAGTTCTTC. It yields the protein CASSRDRGRVNEQFF.

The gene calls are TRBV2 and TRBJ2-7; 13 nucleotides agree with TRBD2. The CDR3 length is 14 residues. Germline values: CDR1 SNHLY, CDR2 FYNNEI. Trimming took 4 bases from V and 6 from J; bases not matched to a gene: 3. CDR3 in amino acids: CASSATSGGREQYF. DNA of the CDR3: TGTGCCAGCAGTGCGACTAGCGGGGGGCGCGAGCAGTACTTC.

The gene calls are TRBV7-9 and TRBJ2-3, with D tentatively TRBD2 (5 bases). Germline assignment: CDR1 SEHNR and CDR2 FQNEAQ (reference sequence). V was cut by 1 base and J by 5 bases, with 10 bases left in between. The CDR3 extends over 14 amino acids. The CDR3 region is CASSLDLEGDTQYF. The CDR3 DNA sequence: TGTGCCAGCAGCTTAGATCTAGAGGGAGATACGCAGTATTTT.

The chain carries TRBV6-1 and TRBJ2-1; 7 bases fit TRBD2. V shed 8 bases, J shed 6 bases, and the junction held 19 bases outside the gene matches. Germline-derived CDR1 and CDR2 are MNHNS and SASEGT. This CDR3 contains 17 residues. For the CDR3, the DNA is TGTGCCAGCGGCCGAAGGGGTTCCAGCGGGATAGTCAATGAGCAGTTCTTC. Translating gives CASGRRGSSGIVNEQFF.

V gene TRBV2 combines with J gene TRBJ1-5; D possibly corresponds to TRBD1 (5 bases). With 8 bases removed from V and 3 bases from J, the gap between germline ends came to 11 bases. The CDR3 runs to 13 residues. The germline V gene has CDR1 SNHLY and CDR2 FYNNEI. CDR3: CASGEGVNQPQHF. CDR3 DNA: TGTGCCAGCGGGGAAGGGGTCAATCAGCCCCAGCATTTT.

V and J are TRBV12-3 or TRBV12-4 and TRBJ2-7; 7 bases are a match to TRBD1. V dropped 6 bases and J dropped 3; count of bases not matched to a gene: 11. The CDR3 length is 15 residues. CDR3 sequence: CASSPQGQFIYEQYF. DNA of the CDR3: TGTGCCAGCAGCCCACAGGGACAGTTTATCTACGAGCAGTACTTC.

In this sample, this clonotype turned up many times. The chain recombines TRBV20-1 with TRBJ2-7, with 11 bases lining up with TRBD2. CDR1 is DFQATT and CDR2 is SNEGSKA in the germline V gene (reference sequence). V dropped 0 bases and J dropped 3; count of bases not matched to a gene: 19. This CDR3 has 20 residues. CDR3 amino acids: CSARDLGPKISGRANYEQYF. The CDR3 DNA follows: TGCAGTGCTAGAGATCTGGGGCCCAAAATTAGCGGGAGGGCCAACTACGAGCAGTACTTC.

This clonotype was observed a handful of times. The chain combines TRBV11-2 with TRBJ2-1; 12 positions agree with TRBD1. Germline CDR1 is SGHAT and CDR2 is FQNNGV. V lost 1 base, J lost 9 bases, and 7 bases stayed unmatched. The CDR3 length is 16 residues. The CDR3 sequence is CASSLVQGQGAGEQFF. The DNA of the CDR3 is TGTGCCAGCAGCTTAGTCCAGGGACAGGGGGCAGGTGAGCAGTTCTTC.

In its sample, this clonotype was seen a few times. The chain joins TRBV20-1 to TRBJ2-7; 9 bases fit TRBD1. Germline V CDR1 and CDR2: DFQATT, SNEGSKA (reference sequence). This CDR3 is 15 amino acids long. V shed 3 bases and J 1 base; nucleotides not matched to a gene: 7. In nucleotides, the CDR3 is TGCAGTGCTAGTGGGGGGACAGGGATGTCCTACGAGCAGTACTTC. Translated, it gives CSASGGTGMSYEQYF.

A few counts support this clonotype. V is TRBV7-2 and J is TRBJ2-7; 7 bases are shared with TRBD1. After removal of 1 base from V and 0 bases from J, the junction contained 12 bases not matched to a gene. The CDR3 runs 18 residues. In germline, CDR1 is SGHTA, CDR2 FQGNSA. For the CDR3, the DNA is TGTGCCAGCAGCTTAGTGCCATCAACCGGGACAGTCTCCTACGAGCAGTACTTC. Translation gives CASSLVPSTGTVSYEQYF.

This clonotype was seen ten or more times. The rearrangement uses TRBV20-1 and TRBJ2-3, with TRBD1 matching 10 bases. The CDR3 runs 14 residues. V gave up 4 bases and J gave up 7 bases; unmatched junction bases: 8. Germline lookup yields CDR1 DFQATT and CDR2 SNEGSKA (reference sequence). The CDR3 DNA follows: TGCAGTGCTATGGGACAGGGGCTCAGATATACGCAGTATTTT. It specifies CSAMGQGLRYTQYF.

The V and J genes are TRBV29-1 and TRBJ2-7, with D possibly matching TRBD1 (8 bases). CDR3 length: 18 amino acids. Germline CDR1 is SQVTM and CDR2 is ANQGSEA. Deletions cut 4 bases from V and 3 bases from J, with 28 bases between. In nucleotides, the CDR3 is TGCAGCGTTGCCGGGGCAGGGGGCTGGCAGACTAGCAACTACGAGCAGTACTTC. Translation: CSVAGAGGWQTSNYEQYF.